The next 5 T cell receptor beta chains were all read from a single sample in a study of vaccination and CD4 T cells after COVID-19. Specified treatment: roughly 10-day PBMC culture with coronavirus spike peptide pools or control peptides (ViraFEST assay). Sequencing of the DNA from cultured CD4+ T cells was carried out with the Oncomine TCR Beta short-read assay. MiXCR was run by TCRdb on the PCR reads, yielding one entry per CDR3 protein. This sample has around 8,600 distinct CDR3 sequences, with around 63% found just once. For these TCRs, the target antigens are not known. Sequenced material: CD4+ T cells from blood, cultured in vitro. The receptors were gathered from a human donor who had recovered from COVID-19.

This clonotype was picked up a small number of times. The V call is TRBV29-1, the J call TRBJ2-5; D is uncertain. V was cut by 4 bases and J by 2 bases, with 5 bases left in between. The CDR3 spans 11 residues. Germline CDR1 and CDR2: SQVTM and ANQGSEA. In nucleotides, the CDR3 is TGCAGCGTTGCTGGTCAAGAGACCCAGTACTTC. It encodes CSVAGQETQYF.

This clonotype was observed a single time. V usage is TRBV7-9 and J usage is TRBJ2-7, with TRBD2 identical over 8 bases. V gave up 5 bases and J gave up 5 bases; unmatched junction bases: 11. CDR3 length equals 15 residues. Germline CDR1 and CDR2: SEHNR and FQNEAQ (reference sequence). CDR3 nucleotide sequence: TGTGCCAGCAGCCCCACCGGGACTAGGGATGACGAGCAGTACTTC. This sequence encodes CASSPTGTRDDEQYF.

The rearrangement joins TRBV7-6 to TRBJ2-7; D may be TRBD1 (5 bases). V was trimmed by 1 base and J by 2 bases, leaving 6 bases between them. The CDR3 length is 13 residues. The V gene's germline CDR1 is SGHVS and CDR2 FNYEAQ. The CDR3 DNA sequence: TGTGCCAGCAGCTTAGGCAGGGCCTACGAGCAGTACTTC. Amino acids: CASSLGRAYEQYF.

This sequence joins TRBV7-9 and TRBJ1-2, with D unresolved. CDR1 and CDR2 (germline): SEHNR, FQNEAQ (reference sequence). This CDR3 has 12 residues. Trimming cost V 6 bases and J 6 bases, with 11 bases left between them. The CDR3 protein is CASSLDTNGYTF. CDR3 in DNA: TGTGCCAGCAGTCTAGACACCAATGGCTACACCTTC. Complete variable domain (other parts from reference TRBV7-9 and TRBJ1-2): DTGVSQNPRHKITKRGQNVTFRCDPISEHNRLYWYRQTLGQGPEFLTYFQNEAQLEKSRLLSDRFSAERPKGSFSTLEIQRTEQGDSAMYLCASSLDTNGYTFGSGTRLTVV.

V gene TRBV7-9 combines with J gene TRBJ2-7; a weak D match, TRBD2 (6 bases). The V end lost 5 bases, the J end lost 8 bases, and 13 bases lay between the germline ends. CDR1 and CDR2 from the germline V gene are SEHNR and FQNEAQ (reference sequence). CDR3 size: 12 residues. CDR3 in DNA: TGTGCCAGCAGCCCGTCCGGGACTCAGCAGTACTTC. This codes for CASSPSGTQQYF.